The clone carrying this T cell receptor beta chain came up once. Its target is not known. The CDR3 is 15 residues long. CDR1 and CDR2 from the germline V gene are ENHRY and SYGVKD. With 2 bases removed from V and 0 bases from J, the gap between germline ends came to 10 bases. Within Nashville, Tennessee resided all donors, each a Caucasian adult. When samples were unsorted, some 84 million PBMCs were used for genomic DNA. Execution of the assay was at deep level. Here immunoSEQ multiplex PCR was the method, and the copy in TCRdb shows in-frame clones only, minus some. Among 550,000 to 600,000 clones listed, around 78% were seen once. The record originates from a study of shared clonotypes between healthy human individuals. Study results and caveats: Limitation of the genetic and exposure-history diversity represented came from the few donors.

This clonotype was sampled from a woman aged 40 to 49 in good health. Some clones in this sample may be carry-over from other donors' samples. The rearrangement joins TRBV10-3 to TRBJ1-2; D gene unclear. What was sequenced was PBMCs. The CDR3 protein is CAISERTGTNYGYTF. In DNA form, the CDR3 reads TGTGCCATCAGTGAGCGCACCGGGACTAACTATGGCTACACCTTC.